These 27 T cell receptor beta chains came from one sample sequenced in a study of vaccination and CD4 T cells after COVID-19. Their specific antigens are unknown. Noted treatment: roughly 11-day PBMC culture with coronavirus spike peptide pools or control peptides (ViraFEST assay). Cultured CD4+ T cell DNA was sequenced using the Oncomine TCR Beta short-read assay. TCRdb reprocessed the PCR reads with MiXCR, giving one entry per CDR3 protein. The data show about 15,000 distinct CDR3 sequences, approximately 55% seen once. This specimen consisted of CD4+ T cells from blood, cultured in vitro, obtained before SARS-CoV-2 vaccination. Receptors originate from a human donor who had recovered from COVID-19.

This clonotype was counted between two and nine times. The rearrangement uses TRBV19 and TRBJ2-3; 7 nucleotides align to TRBD1. From germline, CDR1 is LNHDA and CDR2 SQIVND (reference sequence). The CDR3 length is 15 residues. V dropped 5 bases and J dropped 2; count of bases not matched to a gene: 7. The CDR3 DNA reads as TGTGCCAGTAGTCGTCGGACAGGCCCCACAGATACGCAGTATTTT. It encodes CASSRRTGPTDTQYF.

This clonotype was observed a few times. The chain is built from TRBV25-1 and TRBJ1-1; D gene uncertain. V gave up 3 bases and J gave up 4 bases, with 12 bases separating them. The V gene's germline CDR1 is MGHDK and CDR2 SYGVNS. CDR3 size: 14 residues. In nucleotides, the CDR3 is TGTGCCAGCAGTGAGGCCGGGTGGGGCACTGAAGCTTTCTTT. Protein sequence: CASSEAGWGTEAFF. The full variable domain, its missing parts supplied by reference TRBV25-1 and TRBJ1-1, is EADIYQTPRYLVIGTGKKITLECSQTMGHDKMYWYQQDPGMELHLIHYSYGVNSTEKGDLSSESTVSRIRTEHFPLTLESARPSHTSQYLCASSEAGWGTEAFFGQGTRLTVV.

This clonotype was seen a few times. The chain is built from TRBV21-1 and TRBJ1-5. TRBV21-1 is tagged as a pseudogene. The length of the CDR3 is 10 residues. CDR3 amino acids: CASPSQPQHF. The CDR3 nucleotides are TGTGCCAGCCCCAGTCAGCCCCAGCATTTT.

The rearrangement links TRBV24-1 to TRBJ2-7, with 8 bases fitting TRBD1. V lost 4 bases to trimming and J lost 7 bases; unmatched junction nucleotides: 8. CDR3 length equals 14 residues. CDR1 is KGHDR and CDR2 is SFDVKD in the germline V gene. The CDR3 bases are TGTGCCACCAGTGACACCGACAGGGGTTGGGAGCAGTACTTC. It codes for CATSDTDRGWEQYF.

The chain joins TRBV12-3 or TRBV12-4 to TRBJ2-3; unclear D gene. V gave up 3 bases and J gave up 1 base, with 14 bases separating them. The CDR3 spans 16 residues. CDR3 amino acids: CASSLTGPHRTDTQYF. CDR3 nucleotides: TGTGCCAGCAGTTTGACCGGGCCTCATCGCACAGATACGCAGTATTTT.

The gene calls are TRBV6-1 and TRBJ2-7; 7 bases align to TRBD1. This CDR3 spans 13 amino acids. Per the germline V gene, CDR1 is MNHNS and CDR2 is SASEGT. V trimming: 6 bases; J trimming: 9 bases; junction bases outside the gene matches: 11. This chain's CDR3 is CASRPTTGQAQYF. DNA of the CDR3: TGTGCCAGCAGACCAACGACCGGACAGGCGCAGTACTTC.

Only a few counts were recorded for this clonotype. This chain links TRBV20-1 with TRBJ1-2; D ambiguous. V was shortened by 6 bases and J by 5 bases, with 16 bases between the two germline ends. Looked up from germline, CDR1 is DFQATT and CDR2 is SNEGSKA (reference sequence). This CDR3 is built from 13 residues. The CDR3 here is CSATISPQYGYTF. The CDR3 DNA is TGCAGTGCCACGATCTCACCACAGTATGGCTACACCTTC.

The rearrangement uses TRBV7-2 and TRBJ2-7; D unresolved. This CDR3 contains 13 residues. CDR1 SGHTA and CDR2 FQGNSA come from the germline V gene. V was cut by 1 base and J by 4 bases, with 8 bases left in between. The CDR3 DNA reads TGTGCCAGCAGCTTAGTATCTAGATACGAGCAGTACTTC. This codes for CASSLVSRYEQYF. Looking up the rest from reference TRBV7-2 and TRBJ2-7 gives the full variable domain: GAGVSQSPSNKVTEKGKDVELRCDPISGHTALYWYRQSLGQGLEFLIYFQGNSAPDKSGLPSDRFSAERTGGSVSTLTIQRTQQEDSAVYLCASSLVSRYEQYFGPGTRLTVT.

The chain couples TRBV28 to TRBJ1-1; no clear D gene. Germline CDR1 and CDR2: MDHEN and SYDVKM. There are 15 residues in the CDR3. With 2 bases removed from V and 1 base from J, the gap between germline ends came to 11 bases. The CDR3 loop is CASSLDGVRNTEAFF. The CDR3 DNA sequence: TGTGCCAGCAGTTTAGACGGGGTTAGGAACACTGAAGCTTTCTTT.

The chain recombines TRBV5-4 with TRBJ1-1, with D unclear. V lost 1 base to trimming and J lost 10 bases, with 14 bases between them. The CDR3 spans 13 residues. Germline V gene data show CDR1 as SGHNT and CDR2 as YYREEE (reference sequence). The CDR3 DNA is TGTGCCAGCAGCTTGCAAGGGTTGCTCGGAGCTTTCTTT. Its translation is CASSLQGLLGAFF.

The chain links TRBV2 to TRBJ2-7, with D maybe TRBD1 (6 bases). The CDR3 length is 13 residues. V shed 7 bases and J shed 3 bases, with 13 bases lying between them. The germline CDR1 and CDR2 sequences are SNHLY and FYNNEI. DNA of the CDR3: TGTGCCAGCACCGGACAGAGGAACTACGAGCAGTACTTC. Translated: CASTGQRNYEQYF.

V and J are TRBV7-2 and TRBJ2-4, with TRBD2 matching 8 bases. Germline assignment: CDR1 SGHTA and CDR2 FQGNSA. The CDR3 spans 15 residues. Trimming removed 5 bases from V and 10 bases from J; junction bases left unmatched: 13. The CDR3 reads CASSTLAEKGGIQYF. The DNA for the CDR3 is TGTGCCAGCAGCACACTAGCGGAGAAAGGAGGGATTCAGTACTTC. Full variable domain (missing parts from reference TRBV7-2 and TRBJ2-4): GAGVSQSPSNKVTEKGKDVELRCDPISGHTALYWYRQSLGQGLEFLIYFQGNSAPDKSGLPSDRFSAERTGGSVSTLTIQRTQQEDSAVYLCASSTLAEKGGIQYFGAGTRLSVL.

DNA of the CDR3: TGCGCCAGCAGCTTGGCCTCGAGGTACACAGATACGCAGTATTTT. Translated, it gives CASSLASRYTDTQYF. The chain uses TRBV5-1 and TRBJ2-3; D ambiguous. Trimming pared 0 bases from V and 2 bases from J, leaving 10 bases between. The CDR3 sequence is 15 residues long. CDR1 is SGHRS, CDR2 YFSETQ, per germline. Using reference TRBV5-1 and TRBJ2-3 for the parts outside the CDR3, the full variable domain is KAGVTQTPRYLIKTRGQQVTLSCSPISGHRSVSWYQQTPGQGLQFLFEYFSETQRNKGNFPGRFSGRQFSNSRSEMNVSTLELGDSALYLCASSLASRYTDTQYFGPGTRLTVL.

The chain uses TRBV28 and TRBJ1-1; no definite D call. CDR3 length: 11 residues. Germline V gene sequence: CDR1 MDHEN, CDR2 SYDVKM. V dropped 9 bases and J dropped 6 bases, with 11 bases sitting between them. The CDR3 DNA is TGTGCCAGTACCGTTGGCGCTGAAGCTTTCTTT. It is translated as CASTVGAEAFF.

The rearrangement joins TRBV6-5 to TRBJ1-2; tentative D call: TRBD1 (5 bases). The CDR3 is made up of 16 amino acids. Germline V gene data show CDR1 as MNHEY and CDR2 as SVGAGI. V shed 2 bases and J shed 6 bases, with 19 bases lying between them. The CDR3 nucleotides are TGTGCCAGCAGTTACACCCCCAGCTTCGGGGGGAATGGCTACACCTTC. Translated, it gives CASSYTPSFGGNGYTF.

The chain has TRBV20-1 and TRBJ2-1; 8 bases are shared with TRBD1. With the DNA end fitting TRBJ2-7 better, the J assignment may be wrong. CDR3 size: 13 residues. CDR1 is DFQATT and CDR2 is SNEGSKA in the germline V gene (reference sequence). The CDR3 sequence: CSAIGTGSYEQYF. In nucleotides, the CDR3 is TGCAGTGCTATCGGGACAGGTTCCTACGAGCAGTACTTC.

This clonotype was seen more than once but under ten times. This rearrangement joins TRBV7-8 to TRBJ1-1; 8 bases align to TRBD1. Trimming removed 4 bases from V and 1 base from J; junction bases left unmatched: 8. The CDR3 has 16 residues. Germline V gives CDR1 SGHVS, CDR2 FQNEAQ. This CDR3 reads CASSWTGKGRNTEAFF. CDR3 coding DNA: TGTGCCAGCAGCTGGACAGGGAAGGGGAGGAACACTGAAGCTTTCTTT. The full variable domain, with the rest looked up from reference TRBV7-8 and TRBJ1-1, is GAGVSQSPRYKVAKRGQDVALRCDPISGHVSLFWYQQALGQGPEFLTYFQNEAQLDKSGLPSDRFFAERPEGSVSTLKIQRTQQEDSAVYLCASSWTGKGRNTEAFFGQGTRLTVV.

DNA for the CDR3: TGTGCCAGCAGGCAATCAGGCACCGGGGAGCTGTTTTTT. Amino acids: CASRQSGTGELFF. The chain employs TRBV6-2 or TRBV6-3 and TRBJ2-2; D is unresolved. Trimming left V 6 bases short and J 4 bases short, with 9 bases between. CDR1 MNHEY and CDR2 SVGEGT come from the germline V gene. The CDR3 covers 13 residues.

The chain links TRBV5-1 to TRBJ2-5; 10 nucleotides agree with TRBD2. Germline trimming cut 3 bases from V and 2 bases from J; bases unmatched to any gene: 7. This CDR3 has 16 amino acids. Germline CDR1 SGHRS, CDR2 YFSETQ. CDR3 in DNA: TGCGCCAGCAGCTCCTCTAGCGGGGGTTCTCAAGAGACCCAGTACTTC. Its translation is CASSSSSGGSQETQYF.

A few counts support this clonotype. J is TRBJ2-3 and V is TRBV7-2; TRBD2 might be the D (7 bases). Germline V gives CDR1 SGHTA, CDR2 FQGNSA. V was pared by 0 bases and J by 7 bases, with 14 bases between. The CDR3 has 15 residues. CDR3 loop: CASSLAGGGGHTQYF. The CDR3 DNA follows: TGTGCCAGCAGCTTAGCGGGAGGGGGGGGTCATACGCAGTATTTT.

The chain couples TRBV4-3 to TRBJ1-1, with TRBD1 as a possible D gene (5 bases). The CDR3 consists of 16 residues. V was shortened by 3 bases and J by 5 bases, with 19 bases between the two germline ends. CDR1 is LGHNA and CDR2 is YSLEER in the germline V gene. DNA for the CDR3: TGCGCCAGCAGCCAGGAAGGGGTAAGAGAGTGGACTGAAGCTTTCTTT. As protein: CASSQEGVREWTEAFF.

V and J are TRBV7-2 and TRBJ2-5; D possibly uses TRBD1 or TRBD2 (5 bases each). Germline CDR1 SGHTA, CDR2 FQGNSA. The CDR3 has 14 residues. V dropped 1 base and J dropped 2 bases, with 8 bases sitting between them. This CDR3 reads CASSLGREQETQYF. CDR3 bases: TGTGCCAGCAGCTTAGGCAGGGAGCAAGAGACCCAGTACTTC.

The rearrangement links TRBV20-1 to TRBJ2-1; a possible D gene is TRBD2 (6 bases). Trimming stripped 2 bases from V and 9 bases from J, with 20 bases between. Germline values: CDR1 DFQATT, CDR2 SNEGSKA (reference sequence). The CDR3 is 15 residues long. CDR3 sequence: CSARIPASVVSEQFF. The CDR3 bases are TGCAGTGCTAGAATACCGGCTAGCGTCGTTAGTGAGCAGTTCTTC.

This clonotype appeared a few times. The genes are TRBV27 and TRBJ2-7; 7 nucleotides line up with TRBD1. Germline V gene data show CDR1 as MNHEY and CDR2 as SMNVEV (reference sequence). J gave up 5 bases and V 4 bases, and 8 bases lay outside the gene matches. The CDR3 totals 14 residues. CDR3 sequence reads: CASSSGTVPNEQYF. The DNA for the CDR3 is TGTGCCAGCAGTTCCGGGACAGTGCCTAACGAGCAGTACTTC.

The rearrangement uses TRBV7-6 and TRBJ2-5; possibly TRBD1 for D (5 bases). CDR1 is SGHVS, CDR2 FNYEAQ, per germline. V gave up 6 bases and J gave up 5 bases, with 22 bases separating them. The CDR3 loop spans 16 amino acids. CDR3 coding DNA: TGTGCCAGCAGTAAGAACGACCCAGGGTTGCGGGAGACCCAGTACTTC. It is translated as CASSKNDPGLRETQYF. The variable domain in full, with the rest retrieved from reference TRBV7-6 and TRBJ2-5, is GAGVSQSPRYKVTKRGQDVALRCDPISGHVSLYWYRQALGQGPEFLTYFNYEAQQDKSGLPNDRFSAERPEGSISTLTIQRTEQRDSAMYRCASSKNDPGLRETQYFGPGTRLLVL.

This clonotype was recorded a few times. V and J are TRBV7-2 and TRBJ1-5; D not certain. Deletions cut 2 bases from V and 1 base from J, with 12 bases between. Germline CDR1 is SGHTA and CDR2 is FQGNSA. There are 16 residues in the CDR3. The CDR3 spells CASSLSGGYSNQPQHF. The CDR3 DNA reads as TGTGCCAGCAGCTTATCTGGAGGGTACAGCAATCAGCCCCAGCATTTT. Based on the CDR3 plus reference TRBV7-2 and TRBJ1-5, the full variable domain is GAGVSQSPSNKVTEKGKDVELRCDPISGHTALYWYRQSLGQGLEFLIYFQGNSAPDKSGLPSDRFSAERTGGSVSTLTIQRTQQEDSAVYLCASSLSGGYSNQPQHFGDGTRLSIL.

The chain couples TRBV28 to TRBJ1-2, with D hard to call. Per the germline V gene, CDR1 is MDHEN and CDR2 is SYDVKM. CDR3 length: 13 amino acids. Trimming cost V 5 bases and J 8 bases, with 15 bases left between them. The CDR3 nucleotides read TGTGCCAGCAGTATTCCCGGAAACGGAGGCTACACCTTC. Protein product: CASSIPGNGGYTF.